Each of the 31 T cell receptor beta chains below was sequenced from the same sample in a study of beta chain features in type 1 diabetes. TCRB transcripts that were expressed got sequenced, as all of the isolated RNA had been reverse transcribed. Clones were read by immunoSEQ multiplex PCR, and TCRdb kept only the in-frame ones, dropping some. The sample consists of around 500,000 clones, 30% of them appearing once. Sequenced material: naive CD4+ T cells from blood. The receptor set was obtained from a man younger than 35 in good health.

The rearrangement joins TRBV28 to TRBJ2-1, with D perhaps assigned TRBD1 or TRBD2 (5 bases each). Germline V gene lookup returns CDR1 MDHEN and CDR2 SYDVKM. This CDR3 contains 16 residues. V was trimmed by 7 bases and J by 12 bases, leaving 28 bases between them. As DNA, the CDR3 is TGTGCCAGCACCCAATATGTGGGCGGGCACCCCCAGGGGCAGTTCTTC. Translating it yields CASTQYVGGHPQGQFF. Full variable domain (outside the CDR3, taken from reference TRBV28 and TRBJ2-1): DVKVTQSSRYLVKRTGEKVFLECVQDMDHENMFWYRQDPGLGLRLIYFSYDVKMKEKGDIPEGYSVSREKKERFSLILESASTNQTSMYLCASTQYVGGHPQGQFFGPGTRLTVL.

This clone was observed a handful of times. V gene TRBV7-2 combines with J gene TRBJ2-3, with D tentatively TRBD2 (6 bases). In germline, CDR1 is SGHTA, CDR2 FQGNSA. The CDR3 is 15 amino acids. Trimming removed 5 bases at V and 4 bases at J, with 16 bases between. The CDR3 DNA sequence: TGTGCCAGCAGCCTCCGACTCGGGGAGGCAGATACGCAGTATTTT. It translates to CASSLRLGEADTQYF.

CDR3 in amino acids: CASSQRTRNTDTQYF. In DNA form, the CDR3 reads TGCGCCAGCAGCCAAAGGACCAGAAACACAGATACGCAGTATTTT. The chain joins TRBV4-3 to TRBJ2-3; D gene ambiguous. This CDR3 spans 15 amino acids. The germline V gene encodes CDR1 LGHNA and CDR2 YSLEER. The V gene lost 2 bases and the J gene lost 2 bases, with 11 bases spanning the gap.

The chain recombines TRBV11-2 with TRBJ2-5; a possible D gene is TRBD1 (6 bases). This CDR3 is 16 amino acids long. Per the germline V gene, CDR1 is SGHAT and CDR2 is FQNNGV. The V gene lost 5 bases and the J gene lost 0 bases, with 16 bases spanning the gap. For the CDR3, the DNA is TGTGCCAGCAGCCTCGGACAGACAATGTACCAAGAGACCCAGTACTTC. Protein: CASSLGQTMYQETQYF.

V usage is TRBV15 and J usage is TRBJ2-2; 14 positions match TRBD2. CDR3 size: 18 residues. From germline, CDR1 is LNHNV and CDR2 YYDKDF (reference sequence). Trimming cost V 1 base and J 4 bases; bases outside gene matches: 5. The CDR3 nucleotides read TGTGCCACCAGCAGAGGGGGGACTAGCGGGAGTCCCACCGGGGAGCTGTTTTTT. It specifies CATSRGGTSGSPTGELFF.

The chain carries TRBV5-1 and TRBJ2-1; 7 bases are a match to TRBD2. Germline V CDR1 and CDR2: SGHRS, YFSETQ. V dropped 2 bases and J dropped 2; count of bases not matched to a gene: 4. The CDR3 length is 15 residues. CDR3 in amino acids: CASSFSSGAYNEQFF. CDR3 DNA sequence: TGCGCCAGCAGCTTTTCTAGCGGAGCCTACAATGAGCAGTTCTTC.

The V and J genes are TRBV7-6 and TRBJ2-1; D call uncertain. Germline V gene data show CDR1 as SGHVS and CDR2 as FNYEAQ. The V end lost 5 bases, the J end lost 0 bases, and 17 bases lay between the germline ends. The length of the CDR3 is 17 residues. Here the CDR3 DNA reads TGTGCCAGCAGCCCACGAATAAAGACGAGCTCCTACAATGAGCAGTTCTTC. Its protein product is CASSPRIKTSSYNEQFF. Variable domain in full (rest from reference TRBV7-6 and TRBJ2-1): GAGVSQSPRYKVTKRGQDVALRCDPISGHVSLYWYRQALGQGPEFLTYFNYEAQQDKSGLPNDRFSAERPEGSISTLTIQRTEQRDSAMYRCASSPRIKTSSYNEQFFGPGTRLTVL.

This clone appeared a few times. The chain is built from TRBV6-5 and TRBJ2-2, with D unresolved. The germline gives CDR1 MNHEY, CDR2 SVGAGI. CDR3 length: 14 residues. V was trimmed by 6 bases and J by 0 bases, leaving 8 bases between them. CDR3 in DNA: TGTGCCAGCAGAGTGTACGCGAACACCGGGGAGCTGTTTTTT. As protein: CASRVYANTGELFF.

V and J are TRBV28 and TRBJ2-7; a weak D match, TRBD2 (6 bases). CDR3 size: 14 residues. The V and J ends lost 4 bases and 5 bases respectively, with 15 bases between them. Germline values: CDR1 MDHEN, CDR2 SYDVKM. In nucleotides, the CDR3 is TGTGCCAGCAGTTCCCTCCCCGGGAGACACGAGCAGTACTTC. This gives the protein CASSSLPGRHEQYF.

This chain links TRBV6-1 with TRBJ2-6; D is unresolved. Germline values: CDR1 MNHNS, CDR2 SASEGT. V was cut by 4 bases and J by 0 bases, with 10 bases left in between. This CDR3 is 16 amino acids long. For the CDR3, the DNA is TGTGCCAGCAGTGGACCCCGGTTCTCTGGGGCCAACGTCCTGACTTTC. It specifies CASSGPRFSGANVLTF.

This clone has more than one count but fewer than ten. This chain connects TRBV5-1 to TRBJ1-5; 7 nucleotides agree with TRBD1. The CDR3 length is 14 residues. V lost 0 bases and J lost 11; bases outside the gene matches: 8. Germline V gene lookup returns CDR1 SGHRS and CDR2 YFSETQ. The CDR3 region is CASSLGPGQEAQHF. In DNA, the CDR3 is TGCGCCAGCAGCTTGGGTCCCGGACAGGAGGCCCAGCATTTT.

A few counts support this clone. The chain couples TRBV25-1 to TRBJ2-5; D perhaps matches TRBD1 (5 bases). Germline CDR1 is MGHDK and CDR2 is SYGVNS. This CDR3 has 13 amino acids. V gave up 5 bases and J gave up 2 bases, with 9 bases separating them. The CDR3 DNA follows: TGTGCCAGCAGTCGGCAGGGTCAAGAGACCCAGTACTTC. Encoded protein: CASSRQGQETQYF.

The V and J genes are TRBV6-5 and TRBJ2-1, with D maybe TRBD1 (6 bases). In germline, CDR1 is MNHEY, CDR2 SVGAGI. Trimming removed 8 bases from V and 7 bases from J, with 18 bases in between. The CDR3 contains 14 residues. Here the CDR3 reads CASRPGVTWNEQFF. CDR3 coding DNA: TGTGCCAGCCGCCCAGGGGTTACATGGAATGAGCAGTTCTTC.

The V call is TRBV10-3, the J call TRBJ2-5, with D maybe TRBD1 (6 bases). The CDR3 loop spans 14 amino acids. With 5 bases removed from V and 2 bases from J, the gap between germline ends came to 12 bases. Germline V gives CDR1 ENHRY, CDR2 SYGVKD. The CDR3 coding sequence is TGTGCCATCAGTCCGACAGGCTTTCAAGAGACCCAGTACTTC. This codes for CAISPTGFQETQYF.

A few counts support this clone. CDR3 residues: CASSRGYDNEQFF. The DNA for the CDR3 is TGTGCCAGTAGTCGGGGCTACGACAATGAGCAGTTCTTC. The chain has TRBV19 and TRBJ2-1; D might be TRBD1 or TRBD2, each matching 5 bases. Trimming removed 5 bases from V and 5 bases from J, with 10 bases in between. Germline CDR1 and CDR2: LNHDA and SQIVND (reference sequence). The CDR3 is made up of 13 amino acids.

J is TRBJ2-7 and V is TRBV29-1; D is perhaps TRBD2 (6 bases). In germline, CDR1 is SQVTM, CDR2 ANQGSEA. This CDR3 is built from 15 residues. The ends were cut back, 6 bases at V and 0 bases at J, with 18 bases in the middle. CDR3 sequence: CSVVLRDSTSYEQYF. The CDR3 DNA follows: TGCAGCGTGGTCCTCCGGGACTCCACCTCCTACGAGCAGTACTTC.

This clone was seen a single time. The chain uses TRBV7-8 and TRBJ2-5, with 7 bases aligning to TRBD1. With V trimmed by 5 bases and J by 3 bases, 3 bases remained unmatched. Germline CDR1 reads SGHVS; CDR2 reads FQNEAQ. This CDR3 is 13 amino acids long. The CDR3 region is CASSHGTEETQYF. The CDR3 DNA reads TGTGCCAGCAGCCACGGGACAGAAGAGACCCAGTACTTC. Together with reference TRBV7-8 and TRBJ2-5, the CDR3 gives the full variable domain: GAGVSQSPRYKVAKRGQDVALRCDPISGHVSLFWYQQALGQGPEFLTYFQNEAQLDKSGLPSDRFFAERPEGSVSTLKIQRTQQEDSAVYLCASSHGTEETQYFGPGTRLLVL.

This clone was counted only a few times. V is TRBV7-9 and J is TRBJ2-5; 7 nucleotides align to TRBD2. The CDR3 totals 14 residues. J was trimmed by 2 bases and V by 5 bases; bases with no gene match: 5. CDR1 SEHNR and CDR2 FQNEAQ come from the germline V gene (reference sequence). The CDR3 reads CASSRKGGQETQYF. As DNA, the CDR3 is TGTGCCAGCAGCCGAAAGGGAGGGCAAGAGACCCAGTACTTC.

The chain recombines TRBV4-1 with TRBJ1-1, with unresolved D. V dropped 1 base and J dropped 2 bases, with 5 bases sitting between them. CDR3 size: 13 residues. The germline V gene encodes CDR1 MGHRA and CDR2 YSYEKL. Here the CDR3 reads CASSQGGNTEAFF. The CDR3 DNA reads TGCGCCAGCAGCCAAGGCGGTAACACTGAAGCTTTCTTT.

Only a few counts were recorded for this clone. The chain carries TRBV29-1 and TRBJ1-1, with D possibly matching TRBD1 (5 bases). The V and J ends lost 4 bases and 2 bases respectively, with 17 bases between them. The length of the CDR3 is 15 residues. Looked up from germline, CDR1 is SQVTM and CDR2 is ANQGSEA. CDR3: CSVATRRGINTEAFF. In DNA form, the CDR3 reads TGCAGCGTTGCAACCCGAAGGGGCATTAACACTGAAGCTTTCTTT.

This clone has just a few counts. The chain uses TRBV27 and TRBJ2-7; 10 bases are shared with TRBD1. V shed 5 bases and J 3 bases; nucleotides not matched to a gene: 7. CDR1 and CDR2 from the germline V gene are MNHEY and SMNVEV (reference sequence). The CDR3 consists of 15 residues. The CDR3 reads CASSPGTGVIYEQYF. DNA of the CDR3: TGTGCCAGCAGTCCCGGGACAGGGGTGATCTACGAGCAGTACTTC.

This clone occurred a few times. The CDR3: CASSSRQGTWETQYF. The CDR3 region has the DNA TGTGCCAGCAGCTCCCGGCAGGGCACCTGGGAGACCCAGTACTTC. The J gene is TRBJ2-5, the V gene TRBV7-7, with a weak D call TRBD1 (5 bases). The V gene's germline CDR1 is SSHAT and CDR2 FNYEAQ (reference sequence). The V end was cut by 4 bases, the J end by 5 bases, with 17 bases between. The CDR3 is 15 amino acids. Full variable domain (rest looked up from reference TRBV7-7 and TRBJ2-5): GAGVSQSPRYKVTKRGQDVTLRCDPISSHATLYWYQQALGQGPEFLTYFNYEAQPDKSGLPSDRFSAERPEGSISTLTIQRTEQRDSAMYRCASSSRQGTWETQYFGPGTRLLVL.

This rearrangement joins TRBV18 to TRBJ1-5, with D tentatively TRBD1 (6 bases). V was pared by 6 bases and J by 3 bases, with 15 bases between. The CDR3 consists of 15 residues. Germline assignment: CDR1 KGHSH and CDR2 LQKENI. CDR3 DNA sequence: TGTGCCAGCTCTCCCCTAACAGGGAACAATCAGCCCCAGCATTTT. Residues: CASSPLTGNNQPQHF.

This clone was seen only a few times. Additional DNA sequences in this sample encode the identical CDR3. This rearrangement joins TRBV9 to TRBJ1-3; D is possibly TRBD1 (5 bases). Trimming pared 0 bases from V and 2 bases from J, leaving 6 bases between. CDR1 and CDR2 from the germline V gene are SGDLS and YYNGEE. The CDR3 spans 14 residues. CDR3 loop: CASSVAGTGNTIYF. The DNA of the CDR3 is TGTGCCAGCAGCGTAGCAGGGACTGGAAACACCATATATTTT.

This clone was found a few times. The chain has TRBV30 and TRBJ2-7; the match to TRBD1 covers 8 bases. After removal of 0 bases from V and 4 bases from J, the junction contained 8 bases not matched to a gene. The CDR3 has 15 residues. Germline CDR1 reads GTSNPN; CDR2 reads SVGIG (reference sequence). The CDR3 reads CAWSVKPGTGYEQYF. Here the CDR3 DNA reads TGTGCCTGGAGTGTCAAGCCGGGGACAGGATACGAGCAGTACTTC.

V is TRBV29-1 and J is TRBJ2-3; no firm D call. The V gene's germline CDR1 is SQVTM and CDR2 ANQGSEA. This CDR3 has 14 amino acids. V lost 4 bases and J lost 1, with 12 bases in between. Here the CDR3 reads CSVVSTLGTDTQYF. The CDR3 DNA follows: TGCAGCGTTGTATCCACGTTGGGCACAGATACGCAGTATTTT.

This chain uses TRBV5-1 with TRBJ2-7; TRBD2 matches 13 bases. The CDR3 length is 17 residues. Germline loops: CDR1 SGHRS, CDR2 YFSETQ. V was pared by 2 bases and J by 2 bases, with 7 bases of the junction left unmatched. The CDR3 coding sequence is TGCGCCAGCAGCTTTGACCTGACTAGCGGGAGGACCTACGAGCAGTACTTC. It encodes CASSFDLTSGRTYEQYF.

With regard to this clone: Other DNA sequences in the sample encode the same CDR3. The chain has TRBV9 and TRBJ1-1; D unresolved. This CDR3 contains 13 residues. Between the trimmed V and J ends, which lost 0 bases and 2 bases, there was a span of 5 bases. Germline loops: CDR1 SGDLS, CDR2 YYNGEE. The CDR3 reads CASSVGPNTEAFF. CDR3 bases: TGTGCCAGCAGCGTAGGACCCAACACTGAAGCTTTCTTT.

The table lists this clone with a few counts. V is TRBV5-1 and J is TRBJ2-1, with D maybe TRBD2 (5 bases). The V end lost 0 bases, the J end lost 10 bases, and 20 bases lay between the germline ends. Germline-derived CDR1 and CDR2 are SGHRS and YFSETQ. CDR3 length: 16 amino acids. The CDR3: CASSLGNLAFPQEQFF. Here the CDR3 DNA reads TGCGCCAGCAGCTTGGGAAATCTAGCATTTCCCCAAGAGCAGTTCTTC. Based on the CDR3 plus reference TRBV5-1 and TRBJ2-1, the full variable domain is KAGVTQTPRYLIKTRGQQVTLSCSPISGHRSVSWYQQTPGQGLQFLFEYFSETQRNKGNFPGRFSGRQFSNSRSEMNVSTLELGDSALYLCASSLGNLAFPQEQFFGPGTRLTVL.

This clone was seen only a few times. The chain uses TRBV29-1 and TRBJ2-7; possible D gene TRBD2, 6 bases. The ends were cut back, 4 bases at V and 2 bases at J, with 15 bases in the middle. CDR3 size: 14 residues. Per germline, CDR1 SQVTM and CDR2 ANQGSEA. CDR3 nucleotides: TGCAGCGTTGGGGCACTAGCCCCGGCCTACGAGCAGTACTTC. This encodes CSVGALAPAYEQYF.

Comments on this clone: An end of the junction differs from the germline gene, which may be a read error. The V call is TRBV30, the J call TRBJ2-7, with D maybe TRBD2 (6 bases). The CDR3 is 9 residues long. CDR1 and CDR2 (germline): GTSNPN, SVGIG (reference sequence). The DNA of the CDR3 is TGCGGGGAGGCCTACGAGCAGTACTTC. Encoded protein: CGEAYEQYF.